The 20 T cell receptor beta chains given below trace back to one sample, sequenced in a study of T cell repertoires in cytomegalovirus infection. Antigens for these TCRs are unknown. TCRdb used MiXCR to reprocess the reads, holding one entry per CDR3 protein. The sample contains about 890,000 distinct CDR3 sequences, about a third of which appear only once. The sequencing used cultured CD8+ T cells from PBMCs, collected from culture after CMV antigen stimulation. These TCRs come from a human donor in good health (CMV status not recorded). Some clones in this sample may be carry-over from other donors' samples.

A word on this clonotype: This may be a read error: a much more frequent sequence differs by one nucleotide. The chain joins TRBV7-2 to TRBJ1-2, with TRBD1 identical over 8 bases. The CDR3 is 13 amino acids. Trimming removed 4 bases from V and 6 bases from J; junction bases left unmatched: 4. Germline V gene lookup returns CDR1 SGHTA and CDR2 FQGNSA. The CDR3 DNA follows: TGTACCAGCAGCTGGCAGGGGGCGGATGGCTACACCTTC. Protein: CTSSWQGADGYTF.

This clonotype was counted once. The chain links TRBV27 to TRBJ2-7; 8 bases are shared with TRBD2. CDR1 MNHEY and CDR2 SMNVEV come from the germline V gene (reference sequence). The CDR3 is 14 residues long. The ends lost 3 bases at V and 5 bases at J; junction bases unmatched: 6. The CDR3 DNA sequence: TGTGCCAGCAGTTTTAGAGCGGGGGTAAACGAGCAGTACGTC. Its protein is CASSFRAGVNEQYV.

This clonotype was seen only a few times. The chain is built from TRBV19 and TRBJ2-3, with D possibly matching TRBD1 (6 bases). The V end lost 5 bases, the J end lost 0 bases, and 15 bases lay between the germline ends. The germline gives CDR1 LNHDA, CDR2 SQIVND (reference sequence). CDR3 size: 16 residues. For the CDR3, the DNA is TGTGCCAGTAGTCCTTCAGGGGTATCTAGCACAGATACGCAGTATTTT. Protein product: CASSPSGVSSTDTQYF.

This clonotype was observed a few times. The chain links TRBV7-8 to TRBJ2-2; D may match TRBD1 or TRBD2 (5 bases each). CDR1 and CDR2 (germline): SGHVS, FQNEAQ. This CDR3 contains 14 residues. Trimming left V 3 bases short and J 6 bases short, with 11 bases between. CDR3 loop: CASSFGDRAGELFF. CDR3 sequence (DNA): TGTGCCAGCAGCTTTGGGGACCGGGCCGGGGAGCTGTTTTTT.

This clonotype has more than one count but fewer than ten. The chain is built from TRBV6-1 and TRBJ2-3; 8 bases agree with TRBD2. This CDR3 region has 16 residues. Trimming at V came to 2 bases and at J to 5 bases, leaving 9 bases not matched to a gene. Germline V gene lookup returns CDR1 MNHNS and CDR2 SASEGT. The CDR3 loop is CASSEFFGGARDTQYF. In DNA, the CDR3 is TGTGCCAGCAGTGAATTTTTCGGGGGGGCGAGAGATACGCAGTATTTT.

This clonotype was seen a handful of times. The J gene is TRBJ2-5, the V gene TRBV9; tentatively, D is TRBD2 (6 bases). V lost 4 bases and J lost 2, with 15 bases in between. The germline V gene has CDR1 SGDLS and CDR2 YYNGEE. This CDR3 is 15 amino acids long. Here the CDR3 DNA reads TGTGCCAGCAGCTCTGCCGGGACTTCACAAGAGACCCAGTACTTC. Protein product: CASSSAGTSQETQYF.

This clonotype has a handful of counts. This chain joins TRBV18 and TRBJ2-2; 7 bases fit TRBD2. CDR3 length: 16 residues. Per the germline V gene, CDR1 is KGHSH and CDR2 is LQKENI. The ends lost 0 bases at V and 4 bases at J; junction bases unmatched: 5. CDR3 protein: CASSPPSSGATGELFF. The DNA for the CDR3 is TGTGCCAGCTCACCACCGTCAAGCGGGGCCACCGGGGAGCTGTTTTTT.

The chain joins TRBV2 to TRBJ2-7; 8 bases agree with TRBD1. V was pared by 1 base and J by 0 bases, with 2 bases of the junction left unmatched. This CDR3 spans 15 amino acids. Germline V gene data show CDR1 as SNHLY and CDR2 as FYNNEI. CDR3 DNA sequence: TGTGCCAGCAGTGAAGGGACAGGGAGCTCCTACGAGCAGTACGTC. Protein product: CASSEGTGSSYEQYV.

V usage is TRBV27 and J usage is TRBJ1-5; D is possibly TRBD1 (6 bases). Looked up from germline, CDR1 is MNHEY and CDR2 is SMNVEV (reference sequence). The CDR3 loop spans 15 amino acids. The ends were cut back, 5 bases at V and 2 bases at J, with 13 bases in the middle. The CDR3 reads CASSLGGMGNQPQHF. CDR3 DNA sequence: TGTGCCAGCAGTCTAGGGGGTATGGGCAATCAGCCCCAGCATTTT.

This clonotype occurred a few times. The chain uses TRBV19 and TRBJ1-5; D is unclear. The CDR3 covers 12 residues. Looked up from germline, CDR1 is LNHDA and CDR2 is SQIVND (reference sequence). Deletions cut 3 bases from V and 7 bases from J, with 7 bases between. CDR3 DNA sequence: TGTGCCAGTAGTATTTCGGTGCAGCCCCAGCATTTT. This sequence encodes CASSISVQPQHF.

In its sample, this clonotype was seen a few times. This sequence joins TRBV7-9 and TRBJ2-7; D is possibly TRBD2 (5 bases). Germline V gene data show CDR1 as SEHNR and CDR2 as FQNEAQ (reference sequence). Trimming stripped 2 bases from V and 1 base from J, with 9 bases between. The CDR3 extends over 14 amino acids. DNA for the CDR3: TGTGCCAGCAGCTTATCCTCGGGGTCCTACGAGCAGTACTTC. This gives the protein CASSLSSGSYEQYF.

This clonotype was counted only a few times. As DNA, the CDR3 is TGTGCCACCAGCAGAGATCTGGATTCAGTCACCTACGAGCAGTACGTC. This codes for CATSRDLDSVTYEQYV. This chain uses TRBV15 with TRBJ2-7; unclear D gene. V gave up 0 bases and J gave up 2 bases, with 14 bases separating them. The germline CDR1 and CDR2 sequences are LNHNV and YYDKDF (reference sequence). The CDR3 runs to 16 residues.

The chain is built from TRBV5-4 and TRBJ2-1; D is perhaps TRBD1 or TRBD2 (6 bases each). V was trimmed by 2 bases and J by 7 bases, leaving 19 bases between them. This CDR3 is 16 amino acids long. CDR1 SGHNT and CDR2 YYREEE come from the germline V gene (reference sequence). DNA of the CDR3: TGTGCCAGCAGCTTAGGAGTCGGGGGCGGGAAGAATGAGCAGTTCTTC. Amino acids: CASSLGVGGGKNEQFF.

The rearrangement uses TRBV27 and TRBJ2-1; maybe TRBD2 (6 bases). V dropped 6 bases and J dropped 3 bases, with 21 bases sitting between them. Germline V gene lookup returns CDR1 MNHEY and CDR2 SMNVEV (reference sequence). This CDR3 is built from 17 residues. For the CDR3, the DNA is TGTGCCAGCAGCCCCCGACGGAGGGAGATTAACTACAATGAGCAGTTCTTC. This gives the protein CASSPRRREINYNEQFF.

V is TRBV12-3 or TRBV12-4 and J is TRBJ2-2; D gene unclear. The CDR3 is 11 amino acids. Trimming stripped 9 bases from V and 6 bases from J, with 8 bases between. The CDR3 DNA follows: TGTGCCAGTCACAGTTCCGGGGAGCTGTTTTTT. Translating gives CASHSSGELFF.

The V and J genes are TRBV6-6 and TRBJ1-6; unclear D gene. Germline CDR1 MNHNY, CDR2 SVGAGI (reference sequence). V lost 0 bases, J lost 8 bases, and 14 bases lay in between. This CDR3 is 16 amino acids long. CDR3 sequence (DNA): TGTGCCAGCAGTTACTCCCCGGCACCGCCACATTCACCCCTCCACTTT. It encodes CASSYSPAPPHSPLHF.

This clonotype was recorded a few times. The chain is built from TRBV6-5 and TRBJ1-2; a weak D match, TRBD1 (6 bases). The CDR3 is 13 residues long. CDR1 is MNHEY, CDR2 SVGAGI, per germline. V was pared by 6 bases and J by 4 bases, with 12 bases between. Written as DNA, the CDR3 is TGTGCCAGCAGCTCCGGGACAACCTATGGCTACACCTTC. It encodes CASSSGTTYGYTF.

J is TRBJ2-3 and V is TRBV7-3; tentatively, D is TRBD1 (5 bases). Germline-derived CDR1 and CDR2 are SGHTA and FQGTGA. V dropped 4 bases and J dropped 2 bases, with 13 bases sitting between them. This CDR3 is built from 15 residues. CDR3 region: CASSSTGAFTDTQYF. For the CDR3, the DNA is TGTGCCAGCAGCTCCACAGGTGCCTTCACAGATACGCAGTATTTT.

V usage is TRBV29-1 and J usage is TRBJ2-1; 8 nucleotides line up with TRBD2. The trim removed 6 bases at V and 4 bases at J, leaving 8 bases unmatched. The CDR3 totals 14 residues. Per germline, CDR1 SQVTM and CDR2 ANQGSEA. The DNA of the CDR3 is TGCAGCGTGTACCGAGCGGGGGTTTACAATGAGCAGTTCTTC. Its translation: CSVYRAGVYNEQFF.

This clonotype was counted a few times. This chain's CDR3 is CASSIRGGASTDTQYF. As DNA, the CDR3 is TGTGCCAGCAGCATTCGCGGGGGCGCTAGCACAGATACGCAGTATTTT. The rearrangement joins TRBV27 to TRBJ2-3; D possibly corresponds to TRBD2 (7 bases). V was cut by 6 bases and J by 0 bases, with 16 bases left in between. There are 16 residues in the CDR3. CDR1 is MNHEY, CDR2 SMNVEV, per germline (reference sequence).